This T cell receptor beta chain was sequenced in a study of T cells after yellow fever vaccination. Study overall: The fractions with low cell numbers were processed using SMART-Seq v4 Ultra Low Input. Study outcomes and limitations: Subsequent booster samples again held most clones from primary vaccination (less than 98% CD4, nearly 90% CD8).

On this clonotype: Its cognate antigen is unknown.

From the 5' RACE reads, TCRdb called clonotypes with MiXCR, one entry per CDR3 protein. The table includes about 630,000 distinct CDR3 sequences, roughly an eighth detected once. This CDR3 has 15 residues. Per the germline V gene, CDR1 is SGHRS and CDR2 is YFSETQ. With V trimmed by 4 bases and J by 3 bases, 6 bases remained unmatched. This sequence was found in a man younger than 45 who received the YFV17D yellow fever vaccine. The rearrangement joins TRBV5-1 to TRBJ2-1, with TRBD1 matching over 8 bases. Sequenced material: PBMCs, taken on the day of the yellow fever booster vaccination. The CDR3 region has the DNA TGCGCCAGCAGCGCCACCGGGACAGGCTACAATGAGCAGTTCTTC. This encodes CASSATGTGYNEQFF.